This T cell receptor beta chain was sequenced for a study of early T cells in non-severe SARS-CoV-2 infection. Study-level information: From unsorted whole blood, bulk RNA was sequenced, and the chains remained unpaired.

The CDR3 runs 13 residues. CDR1 is WSHSY and CDR2 is SAAADI in the germline V gene. V shed 3 bases and J shed 8 bases, with 8 bases lying between them. About this clonotype itself: The antigen is unknown.

The TCR library protocol attached unique molecular identifiers to the individual cDNA molecules. TCRdb itself ran the 5' RACE reads through MiXCR, one entry per CDR3 protein. The sample has 45,000 to 75,000 distinct CDR3 sequences, around 6% seen once. Study-level points and caveats: The VDJdb matching leaned toward anti-spike CD8 responses and overlooked private and CD4 specificities.

Sequenced input: whole blood. This sequence was found in an adult who was a healthcare worker with PCR-confirmed SARS-CoV-2 infection or an uninfected control (not recorded which). The chain is built from TRBV10-2 and TRBJ1-6; D may be TRBD1 (5 bases). CDR3 bases: TGCGCCAGCAGTGACAGGGCCGATTCACCCCTCCACTTT. Translated, it gives CASSDRADSPLHF.